What follows are 14 T cell receptor beta chains derived from one specimen sequenced in a study of T cell repertoires in cytomegalovirus infection. Each CDR3 protein gets one entry after TCRdb re-called the reads with MiXCR. The profile shows hundreds of thousands of distinct CDR3 sequences, around 29% of them singletons. The antigens these receptors bind are not known. The specimen was cultured CD8+ T cells from PBMCs, collected from culture after CMV antigen stimulation. These receptors came from a human donor in good health (CMV status not recorded). Some clones in this sample may be carry-over from other donors' samples.

The chain recombines TRBV10-1 with TRBJ2-1; TRBD1 agrees at 7 bases. With V trimmed by 3 bases and J by 8 bases, 7 bases remained unmatched. The germline gives CDR1 WNHNN, CDR2 SYGVQD (reference sequence). There are 14 residues in the CDR3. CDR3 amino acids: CASSDNRGSDEQFF. The CDR3 DNA reads TGCGCCAGCAGTGATAACAGGGGAAGCGATGAGCAGTTCTTC.

Only a few counts were recorded for this clonotype. V gene TRBV28 combines with J gene TRBJ2-5; TRBD1 aligns across 8 bases. The CDR3 contains 16 residues. V shed 4 bases and J 4 bases; nucleotides not matched to a gene: 11. Germline V gene lookup returns CDR1 MDHEN and CDR2 SYDVKM. CDR3: CASSSRRQGPRETQYF. CDR3 in DNA: TGTGCCAGCAGTTCCCGAAGACAGGGGCCTAGAGAGACCCAGTACTTC.

The chain links TRBV4-1 to TRBJ2-5; 11 bases match TRBD2. Germline CDR1 is MGHRA and CDR2 is YSYEKL. Trimming at V came to 5 bases and at J to 2 bases, leaving 7 bases not matched to a gene. The CDR3 loop spans 16 amino acids. In DNA form, the CDR3 reads TGCGCCAGCAGCAACCCCGGGACTAGCGGACAAGAGACCCAGTACTTC. It specifies CASSNPGTSGQETQYF.

This clonotype appeared a few times. The chain has TRBV6-2 or TRBV6-3 and TRBJ1-1, with a weak D call TRBD1 (5 bases). Germline-derived CDR1 and CDR2 are MNHEY and SVGEGT. This CDR3 region has 17 residues. Trimming removed 6 bases at V and 4 bases at J, with 24 bases between. Here the CDR3 reads CASSSVWDAGMGTEAFF. CDR3 nucleotides: TGTGCCAGCAGCTCCGTGTGGGACGCGGGAATGGGCACTGAAGCTTTCTTT.

The chain couples TRBV28 to TRBJ1-3; D perhaps matches TRBD1 (6 bases). The V gene lost 5 bases and the J gene lost 0 bases, with 17 bases spanning the gap. Per germline, CDR1 MDHEN and CDR2 SYDVKM. The CDR3 consists of 17 residues. CDR3 amino acids: CASSTDRIINSGNTIYF. The DNA of the CDR3 is TGTGCCAGCAGTACTGACAGGATTATCAACTCTGGAAACACCATATATTTT. The variable domain in full, completed from reference TRBV28 and TRBJ1-3, reads DVKVTQSSRYLVKRTGEKVFLECVQDMDHENMFWYRQDPGLGLRLIYFSYDVKMKEKGDIPEGYSVSREKKERFSLILESASTNQTSMYLCASSTDRIINSGNTIYFGEGSWLTVV.

In regard to this clonotype: This is likely a read error, given that the CDR3 carries no conserved phenylalanine or tryptophan at its end. This chain connects TRBV19 to TRBJ1-1; 8 nucleotides align to TRBD1. CDR1 and CDR2 from the germline V gene are LNHDA and SQIVND (reference sequence). This CDR3 contains 16 residues. Trimming removed 8 bases from V and 1 base from J; junction bases left unmatched: 12. This CDR3 reads CASLGKRTGGNTEAFS. The CDR3 nucleotides read TGTGCCAGTCTGGGTAAGAGAACAGGGGGGAACACTGAAGCTTTCTCT.

The chain has TRBV7-8 and TRBJ1-1, with TRBD1 identical over 8 bases. After removal of 4 bases from V and 3 bases from J, the junction contained 7 bases not matched to a gene. Per germline, CDR1 SGHVS and CDR2 FQNEAQ. This CDR3 comprises 15 residues. CDR3: CASSSSTGGHTEAFF. The CDR3 DNA is TGTGCCAGCAGCTCCTCCACAGGGGGTCACACTGAAGCTTTCTTT.

The chain is built from TRBV6-2 or TRBV6-3 and TRBJ2-3; possibly TRBD1 for D (6 bases). V lost 7 bases and J lost 5, with 16 bases in between. The CDR3 length is 14 residues. From germline, CDR1 is MNHEY and CDR2 SVGEGT. The CDR3 protein is CASTMTGRVDTQYF. The DNA of the CDR3 is TGTGCCAGCACGATGACAGGTCGCGTAGATACGCAGTATTTT.

The J gene is TRBJ2-1, the V gene TRBV20-1; TRBD2 matches at 8 bases. The CDR3 is made up of 15 amino acids. The J segment lost 2 bases and the V segment lost 3 bases, leaving 6 bases of the junction unmatched. The germline V gene encodes CDR1 DFQATT and CDR2 SNEGSKA (reference sequence). The CDR3: CSASSTRGAYNEQFF. CDR3 bases: TGCAGTGCTAGTTCGACGCGGGGGGCCTACAATGAGCAGTTCTTC.

The V and J genes are TRBV6-6 and TRBJ1-2; 10 bases are a match to TRBD1. Per the germline V gene, CDR1 is MNHNY and CDR2 is SVGAGI (reference sequence). Germline trimming cut 8 bases from V and 7 bases from J; bases unmatched to any gene: 4. CDR3 length equals 12 residues. The CDR3 reads CASPGQGFGYTF. CDR3 DNA sequence: TGTGCCAGCCCGGGACAGGGGTTTGGCTACACCTTC.

V is TRBV3-1 and J is TRBJ2-1; D perhaps matches TRBD1 (6 bases). The CDR3 totals 15 residues. Trimming removed 3 bases from V and 6 bases from J, with 15 bases in between. Germline-derived CDR1 and CDR2 are LGHDT and YNNKEL (reference sequence). The CDR3 loop is CASSHVGGRSNEQFF. The CDR3 DNA is TGTGCCAGCAGCCACGTAGGGGGTAGGAGCAATGAGCAGTTCTTC.

There are many counts of this clonotype. The chain joins TRBV7-2 to TRBJ2-2, with D tentatively TRBD2 (5 bases). CDR1 is SGHTA, CDR2 FQGNSA, per germline. The CDR3 has 16 amino acids. Trimming shortened V by 3 bases and J by 6 bases, and 17 bases separated the two germline ends. The CDR3 loop reads CASSFFGETFAGELFF. The CDR3 bases are TGTGCCAGCAGCTTTTTCGGGGAAACGTTCGCCGGGGAGCTGTTTTTT.

This clonotype was seen a handful of times. The rearrangement links TRBV6-1 to TRBJ2-5; a weak D match, TRBD1 (5 bases). V was trimmed by 1 base and J by 5 bases, leaving 8 bases between them. The germline V gene encodes CDR1 MNHNS and CDR2 SASEGT. The CDR3 totals 13 residues. CDR3 sequence reads: CASSEEGWETQYF. The CDR3 nucleotides are TGTGCCAGCAGTGAAGAGGGGTGGGAGACCCAGTACTTC.

The chain employs TRBV29-1 and TRBJ2-3, with 10 bases aligning to TRBD2. Trimming removed 8 bases from V and 2 bases from J; junction bases left unmatched: 4. The CDR3 runs to 13 residues. CDR1 is SQVTM, CDR2 ANQGSEA, per germline. This chain's CDR3 is CSFSGGNTDTQYF. CDR3 in DNA: TGCAGCTTTAGCGGGGGGAACACAGATACGCAGTATTTT.